The 5 T cell receptor beta chains listed next were all sequenced from one sample in a study of OX40 agonist ivuxolimab in advanced cancers. TCRdb's table, derived via immunoSEQ multiplex PCR, lists solely in-frame clones and lacks some. This table holds tens of thousands of clones, about nine tenths found once. This specimen consisted of CD4+ or CD8+ T cells sorted from blood, obtained in a trial of the OX40 agonist ivuxolimab. These receptors all come from an adult with an advanced solid tumor such as melanoma, head and neck, liver or kidney cancer.

This chain links TRBV9 with TRBJ2-1; TRBD1 agrees at 8 bases. Germline V gene lookup returns CDR1 SGDLS and CDR2 YYNGEE. The CDR3 runs to 16 residues. V lost 2 bases, J lost 6 bases, and 10 bases stayed unmatched. The CDR3 DNA sequence: TGTGCCAGCAGCGTTAACCGGGACAGGCCTAGCAATGAGCAGTTCTTC. It is translated as CASSVNRDRPSNEQFF.

The V gene is TRBV4-2, the J gene TRBJ2-3; D assignment may be TRBD1 or TRBD2 (6 bases each). This CDR3 is 18 amino acids long. Trimming shortened V by 0 bases and J by 1 base, and 17 bases separated the two germline ends. Germline CDR1 is LGHNA and CDR2 is YNFKEQ. The DNA of the CDR3 is TGTGCCAGCAGCCAAGAGGTGGGGGGCCGGGTTGGCACAGATACGCAGTATTTT. Translating it yields CASSQEVGGRVGTDTQYF.

The chain recombines TRBV2 with TRBJ2-7; D is undetermined. Germline V gene data show CDR1 as SNHLY and CDR2 as FYNNEI. With 7 bases removed from V and 0 bases from J, the gap between germline ends came to 7 bases. The CDR3 extends over 12 amino acids. The CDR3 here is CASKGTSYEQYF. The CDR3, as DNA: TGTGCCAGCAAAGGCACCTCCTACGAGCAGTACTTC. The full variable domain, rest sourced from reference TRBV2 and TRBJ2-7, is EPEVTQTPSHQVTQMGQEVILRCVPISNHLYFYWYRQILGQKVEFLVSFYNNEISEKSEIFDDQFSVERPDGSNFTLKIRSTKLEDSAMYFCASKGTSYEQYFGPGTRLTVT.

The V and J genes are TRBV7-9 and TRBJ1-2, with 7 bases identical to TRBD1. With 5 bases clipped from V and 1 base from J, the junction kept 7 bases outside the gene matches. Germline V gene lookup returns CDR1 SEHNR and CDR2 FQNEAQ (reference sequence). The CDR3 is 15 amino acids. The DNA for the CDR3 is TGTGCCAGCAGCCCAGGGAGGGGGCGTAACTATGGCTACACCTTC. Amino acids: CASSPGRGRNYGYTF.

This sequence joins TRBV18 and TRBJ2-1, with 8 bases identical to TRBD1. Trimming took 1 base from V and 5 from J; bases not matched to a gene: 1. Germline V CDR1 and CDR2: KGHSH, LQKENI. The CDR3 is made up of 14 amino acids. The CDR3, as DNA: TGTGCCAGCTCACCACAGGACAGGGACAATGAGCAGTTCTTC. It is translated as CASSPQDRDNEQFF.